This is a list of T cell receptor beta chains from one sample in a study of OX40 agonist ivuxolimab in advanced cancers. Clones were read by immunoSEQ multiplex PCR, and TCRdb kept only the in-frame ones, dropping some. The sample shows roughly 57,000 clones, roughly three quarters of them seen only once. The starting material was CD4+ or CD8+ T cells sorted from blood, obtained in a trial of the OX40 agonist ivuxolimab. The source of these receptors is an adult with an advanced solid tumor such as melanoma, head and neck, liver or kidney cancer. The CDR3 runs from the conserved cysteine through the conserved F or W. The D gene is left open where the match is weak. Not every row has a clone size; where given, it reads once, few, many or a size class.

>-|TRBV21-1|15|TRBJ1-1|once
CASSTLGQGYTEAFF
TGTGCCAGCAGCACTCTCGGACAGGGCTACACTGAAGCTTTCTTT
>TRBD1|TRBV25-1|16|TRBJ2-1|-
CASSDLGQSYTSEQFF
TGTGCCAGCAGTGATCTGGGACAGTCCTACACATCTGAGCAGTTCTTC
>TRBD2|TRBV7-6|15|TRBJ2-4|-
CASSSSTSAKNIQYF
TGTGCCAGCAGCTCCTCGACTAGCGCCAAAAACATTCAGTACTTC
>TRBD2|TRBV11-2|14|TRBJ2-5|-
CASNGLALQETQYF
TGTGCCAGCAACGGACTAGCACTCCAAGAGACCCAGTACTTC
>TRBD2|TRBV5-1|14|TRBJ2-7|-
CASRRGTSFHEQYF
TGCGCCAGCAGACGCGGGACTAGCTTCCACGAGCAGTACTTC
>TRBD1|TRBV4-1|18|TRBJ1-2|-
CASSQLARRTGQLRGYTF
TGCGCCAGCAGCCAACTCGCTCGGCGGACGGGACAGCTTAGAGGCTACACCTTC
>-|TRBV6-5|16|TRBJ2-1|-
CASSYSNRGPYNEQFF
TGTGCCAGCAGTTACAGTAACCGGGGGCCCTACAATGAGCAGTTCTTC
>TRBD2|TRBV23-1|17|TRBJ2-1|-
CASKGSSGGAIDNEQFF
TGCGCCAGCAAAGGGTCTAGCGGGGGGGCAATCGACAATGAGCAGTTCTTC
>TRBD2|TRBV5-4|15|TRBJ2-3|-
CASSLVREGTDTQYF
TGTGCCAGCAGCTTGGTCCGGGAGGGTACAGATACGCAGTATTTT
>-|TRBV5-1|15|TRBJ2-5|-
CASSPTVASVETQYF
TGCGCCAGCAGCCCCACAGTGGCTAGCGTTGAGACCCAGTACTTC
>TRBD2|TRBV27|18|TRBJ2-7|-
CASSLRRLAGKGSYEQYF
TGTGCCAGCAGTTTACGCCGACTAGCGGGAAAGGGATCCTACGAGCAGTACTTC
>TRBD1|TRBV19|15|TRBJ1-1|medium-sized
CASSKQGLAGTEAFF
TGTGCCAGTAGTAAACAGGGGCTCGCCGGCACTGAAGCTTTCTTT
>-|TRBV7-3|15|TRBJ1-5|-
CASSLTGTGDQPQHF
TGTGCCAGCAGCTTAACAGGGACGGGAGATCAGCCCCAGCATTTT
>-|TRBV14|15|TRBJ2-1|-
CASSQIIGVQGEQFF
TGTGCCAGCAGCCAAATCATTGGGGTCCAGGGTGAGCAGTTCTTC
>-|TRBV11-2|15|TRBJ2-3|-
CASSLSSGGTDTQYF
TGTGCCAGCAGCTTAAGTAGTGGCGGTACAGATACGCAGTATTTT
>TRBD1|TRBV7-8|13|TRBJ2-7|-
CASNYRGPYEQYF
TGTGCCAGCAACTACAGGGGGCCCTACGAGCAGTACTTC
>-|TRBV5-1|15|TRBJ2-3|-
CASSLGPGLSDTQYF
TGCGCCAGCAGCTTGGGTCCGGGACTGTCAGATACGCAGTATTTT
>-|TRBV2|15|TRBJ2-7|-
CASSEEVTSSYEQYF
TGTGCCAGCAGTGAAGAGGTCACGAGCTCCTACGAGCAGTACTTC
>-|TRBV11-3|16|TRBJ1-1|-
CASSPSHGSGRTEAFF
TGTGCCAGCAGCCCGAGCCACGGTTCGGGACGGACTGAAGCTTTCTTT
>-|TRBV28|13|TRBJ2-3|-
CASSLWVGDTQYF
TGTGCCAGCAGTTTATGGGTGGGGGATACGCAGTATTTT
>-|TRBV28|18|TRBJ2-3|-
CASSIKTVLRAPTDTQYF
TGTGCCAGCAGTATAAAAACCGTCCTTCGCGCCCCCACAGATACGCAGTATTTT
>-|TRBV19|14|TRBJ1-1|-
CASTPGQGNTEAFF
TGTGCCAGTACCCCGGGGCAGGGGAACACTGAAGCTTTCTTT
>-|TRBV12-1|17|TRBJ2-1|-
CASSSPSVLLSYNEQFF
TGTGCCAGCAGCTCCCCTTCGGTTCTCCTCTCCTACAATGAGCAGTTCTTC
>-|TRBV28|12|TRBJ2-7|-
CASTVSPYEQYF
TGTGCCAGCACAGTGTCCCCCTACGAGCAGTACTTC
>TRBD1|TRBV29-1|13|TRBJ2-7|-
CSVKGRSGQDQHF
TGCAGCGTTAAAGGGAGGTCGGGACAGGACCAACACTTC
>TRBD1|TRBV2|14|TRBJ1-5|-
CASSPGTGDQPQHF
TGTGCCAGCAGCCCTGGGACAGGTGATCAGCCCCAGCATTTT
>-|TRBV10-3|11|TRBJ1-2|-
CASWGGNGYTF
TGTGCCTCCTGGGGGGGTAATGGCTACACCTTC
>-|TRBV27|16|TRBJ1-5|-
CASSPFAVYSNQPQHF
TGTGCCAGCAGCCCCTTCGCCGTTTATAGCAATCAGCCCCAGCATTTT
>TRBD1|TRBV28|16|TRBJ1-4|-
CASSRDRGLTNEKLFF
TGTGCCAGCAGTCGGGACAGGGGGCTAACTAATGAAAAACTGTTTTTT
>-|TRBV6-5|13|TRBJ1-5|-
CASRRGSDQPQHF
TGTGCCAGCAGGAGGGGATCTGATCAGCCCCAGCATTTT
>TRBD2|TRBV5-4|14|TRBJ2-5|few
CASSLGGGRETQYF
TGTGCCAGCAGCTTGGGGGGAGGGAGAGAGACCCAGTACTTC
>-|TRBV29-1|16|TRBJ1-2|-
CSVGRSAGARHYGYTF
TGCAGCGTGGGCCGAAGTGCGGGGGCCAGGCACTATGGCTACACCTTC
>-|TRBV28|17|TRBJ1-5|-
CASSSLAAGSSNQPQHF
TGTGCCAGCAGCAGTTTGGCGGCAGGGTCTAGCAATCAGCCCCAGCATTTT
>TRBD1|TRBV5-1|15|TRBJ1-6|-
CASSSGTGRNSPLHF
TGCGCCAGCAGCTCAGGGACAGGAAGAAATTCACCCCTCCACTTT
>-|TRBV19|15|TRBJ2-7|-
CASSPGGQRAYEQYF
TGTGCCAGTAGCCCCGGGGGACAAAGAGCCTACGAGCAGTACTTC
>TRBD1|TRBV11-2|15|TRBJ2-5|-
CASSLAGQGWETQYF
TGTGCCAGCAGCTTAGCCGGACAGGGGTGGGAGACCCAGTACTTC
>-|TRBV5-1|15|TRBJ1-2|-
CASSLAPEANYGYTF
TGCGCCAGCAGCTTGGCGCCGGAAGCTAACTATGGCTACACCTTC
>-|TRBV29-1|12|TRBJ2-2|-
CSSGENTGELFF
TGCAGCTCGGGAGAAAACACCGGGGAGCTGTTTTTT
>-|TRBV9|14|TRBJ2-2|-
CASSRGRNTGELFF
TGTGCCAGCAGCCGGGGGAGGAACACCGGGGAGCTGTTTTTT
>-|TRBV11-3|13|TRBJ2-7|-
CASSFSSSYEQYF
TGTGCCAGCAGCTTCTCTAGCTCCTACGAGCAGTACTTC
>-|TRBV28|8|TRBJ1-1|-
CASTTFLF
TGTGCCAGCACAACCTTCCTTTTT
>-|TRBV7-9|14|TRBJ1-2|-
CASSLEIGFYGYTF
TGTGCCAGCAGCTTAGAAATAGGGTTCTATGGCTACACCTTC
>-|TRBV9|13|TRBJ2-5|-
CASSRDIQETQYF
TGTGCCAGCAGCAGAGATATCCAAGAGACCCAGTACTTC
>TRBD1|TRBV4-1|13|TRBJ1-2|-
CASSQQGDYGYTF
TGCGCCAGCAGCCAACAGGGGGACTATGGCTACACCTTC
>-|TRBV18|15|TRBJ1-1|once
CASSPGQNMNTEAFF
TGTGCCAGCTCACCAGGGCAGAACATGAACACTGAGGCTTTCTTT
>-|TRBV5-1|15|TRBJ1-1|-
CASSVSGPLNTEAFF
TGCGCCAGCAGCGTATCCGGGCCCTTGAACACTGAAGCTTTCTTT
>TRBD2|TRBV27|19|TRBJ2-7|once
CARNYGLAGGRDRAHEQYF
TGTGCCAGGAATTATGGACTAGCGGGAGGGCGGGATAGAGCGCACGAGCAGTACTTC
>-|TRBV19|15|TRBJ1-5|-
CASREREHSNQPQHF
TGTGCCAGTAGGGAGAGAGAGCATAGCAATCAGCCCCAGCATTTT
>-|TRBV7-2|14|TRBJ1-2|-
CASSSGWGRVGYTF
TGTGCCAGCAGCTCCGGGTGGGGGCGGGTTGGCTACACCTTC
>-|TRBV9|15|TRBJ2-2|-
CASSVAGWNTGELFF
TGTGCCAGCAGCGTAGCGGGCTGGAACACCGGGGAGCTGTTTTTT
>-|TRBV6-5|12|TRBJ1-1|-
CASSSQGGFVFF
TGTGCCAGCTCCAGCCAGGGCGGCTTCGTATTCTTT
>TRBD1|TRBV6-6|15|TRBJ2-1|-
CASSYLGQGGNEQFF
TGTGCCAGCAGTTATCTGGGACAGGGGGGGAATGAGCAGTTCTTC
>-|TRBV4-3|16|TRBJ1-3|-
CASSQGTDSSGNTIYF
TGCGCCAGCAGCCAAGGGACTGACTCCTCTGGAAACACCATATATTTT
>-|TRBV5-1|16|TRBJ2-7|-
CASSPLGGEGLREQYF
TGCGCCAGCAGCCCCCTAGGGGGGGAGGGGTTGCGAGAGCAGTACTTC
>TRBD2|TRBV5-1|16|TRBJ2-1|-
CASSLGKRDHYNEQFF
TGCGCCAGCAGCTTGGGAAAGCGGGACCACTACAATGAGCAGTTCTTC